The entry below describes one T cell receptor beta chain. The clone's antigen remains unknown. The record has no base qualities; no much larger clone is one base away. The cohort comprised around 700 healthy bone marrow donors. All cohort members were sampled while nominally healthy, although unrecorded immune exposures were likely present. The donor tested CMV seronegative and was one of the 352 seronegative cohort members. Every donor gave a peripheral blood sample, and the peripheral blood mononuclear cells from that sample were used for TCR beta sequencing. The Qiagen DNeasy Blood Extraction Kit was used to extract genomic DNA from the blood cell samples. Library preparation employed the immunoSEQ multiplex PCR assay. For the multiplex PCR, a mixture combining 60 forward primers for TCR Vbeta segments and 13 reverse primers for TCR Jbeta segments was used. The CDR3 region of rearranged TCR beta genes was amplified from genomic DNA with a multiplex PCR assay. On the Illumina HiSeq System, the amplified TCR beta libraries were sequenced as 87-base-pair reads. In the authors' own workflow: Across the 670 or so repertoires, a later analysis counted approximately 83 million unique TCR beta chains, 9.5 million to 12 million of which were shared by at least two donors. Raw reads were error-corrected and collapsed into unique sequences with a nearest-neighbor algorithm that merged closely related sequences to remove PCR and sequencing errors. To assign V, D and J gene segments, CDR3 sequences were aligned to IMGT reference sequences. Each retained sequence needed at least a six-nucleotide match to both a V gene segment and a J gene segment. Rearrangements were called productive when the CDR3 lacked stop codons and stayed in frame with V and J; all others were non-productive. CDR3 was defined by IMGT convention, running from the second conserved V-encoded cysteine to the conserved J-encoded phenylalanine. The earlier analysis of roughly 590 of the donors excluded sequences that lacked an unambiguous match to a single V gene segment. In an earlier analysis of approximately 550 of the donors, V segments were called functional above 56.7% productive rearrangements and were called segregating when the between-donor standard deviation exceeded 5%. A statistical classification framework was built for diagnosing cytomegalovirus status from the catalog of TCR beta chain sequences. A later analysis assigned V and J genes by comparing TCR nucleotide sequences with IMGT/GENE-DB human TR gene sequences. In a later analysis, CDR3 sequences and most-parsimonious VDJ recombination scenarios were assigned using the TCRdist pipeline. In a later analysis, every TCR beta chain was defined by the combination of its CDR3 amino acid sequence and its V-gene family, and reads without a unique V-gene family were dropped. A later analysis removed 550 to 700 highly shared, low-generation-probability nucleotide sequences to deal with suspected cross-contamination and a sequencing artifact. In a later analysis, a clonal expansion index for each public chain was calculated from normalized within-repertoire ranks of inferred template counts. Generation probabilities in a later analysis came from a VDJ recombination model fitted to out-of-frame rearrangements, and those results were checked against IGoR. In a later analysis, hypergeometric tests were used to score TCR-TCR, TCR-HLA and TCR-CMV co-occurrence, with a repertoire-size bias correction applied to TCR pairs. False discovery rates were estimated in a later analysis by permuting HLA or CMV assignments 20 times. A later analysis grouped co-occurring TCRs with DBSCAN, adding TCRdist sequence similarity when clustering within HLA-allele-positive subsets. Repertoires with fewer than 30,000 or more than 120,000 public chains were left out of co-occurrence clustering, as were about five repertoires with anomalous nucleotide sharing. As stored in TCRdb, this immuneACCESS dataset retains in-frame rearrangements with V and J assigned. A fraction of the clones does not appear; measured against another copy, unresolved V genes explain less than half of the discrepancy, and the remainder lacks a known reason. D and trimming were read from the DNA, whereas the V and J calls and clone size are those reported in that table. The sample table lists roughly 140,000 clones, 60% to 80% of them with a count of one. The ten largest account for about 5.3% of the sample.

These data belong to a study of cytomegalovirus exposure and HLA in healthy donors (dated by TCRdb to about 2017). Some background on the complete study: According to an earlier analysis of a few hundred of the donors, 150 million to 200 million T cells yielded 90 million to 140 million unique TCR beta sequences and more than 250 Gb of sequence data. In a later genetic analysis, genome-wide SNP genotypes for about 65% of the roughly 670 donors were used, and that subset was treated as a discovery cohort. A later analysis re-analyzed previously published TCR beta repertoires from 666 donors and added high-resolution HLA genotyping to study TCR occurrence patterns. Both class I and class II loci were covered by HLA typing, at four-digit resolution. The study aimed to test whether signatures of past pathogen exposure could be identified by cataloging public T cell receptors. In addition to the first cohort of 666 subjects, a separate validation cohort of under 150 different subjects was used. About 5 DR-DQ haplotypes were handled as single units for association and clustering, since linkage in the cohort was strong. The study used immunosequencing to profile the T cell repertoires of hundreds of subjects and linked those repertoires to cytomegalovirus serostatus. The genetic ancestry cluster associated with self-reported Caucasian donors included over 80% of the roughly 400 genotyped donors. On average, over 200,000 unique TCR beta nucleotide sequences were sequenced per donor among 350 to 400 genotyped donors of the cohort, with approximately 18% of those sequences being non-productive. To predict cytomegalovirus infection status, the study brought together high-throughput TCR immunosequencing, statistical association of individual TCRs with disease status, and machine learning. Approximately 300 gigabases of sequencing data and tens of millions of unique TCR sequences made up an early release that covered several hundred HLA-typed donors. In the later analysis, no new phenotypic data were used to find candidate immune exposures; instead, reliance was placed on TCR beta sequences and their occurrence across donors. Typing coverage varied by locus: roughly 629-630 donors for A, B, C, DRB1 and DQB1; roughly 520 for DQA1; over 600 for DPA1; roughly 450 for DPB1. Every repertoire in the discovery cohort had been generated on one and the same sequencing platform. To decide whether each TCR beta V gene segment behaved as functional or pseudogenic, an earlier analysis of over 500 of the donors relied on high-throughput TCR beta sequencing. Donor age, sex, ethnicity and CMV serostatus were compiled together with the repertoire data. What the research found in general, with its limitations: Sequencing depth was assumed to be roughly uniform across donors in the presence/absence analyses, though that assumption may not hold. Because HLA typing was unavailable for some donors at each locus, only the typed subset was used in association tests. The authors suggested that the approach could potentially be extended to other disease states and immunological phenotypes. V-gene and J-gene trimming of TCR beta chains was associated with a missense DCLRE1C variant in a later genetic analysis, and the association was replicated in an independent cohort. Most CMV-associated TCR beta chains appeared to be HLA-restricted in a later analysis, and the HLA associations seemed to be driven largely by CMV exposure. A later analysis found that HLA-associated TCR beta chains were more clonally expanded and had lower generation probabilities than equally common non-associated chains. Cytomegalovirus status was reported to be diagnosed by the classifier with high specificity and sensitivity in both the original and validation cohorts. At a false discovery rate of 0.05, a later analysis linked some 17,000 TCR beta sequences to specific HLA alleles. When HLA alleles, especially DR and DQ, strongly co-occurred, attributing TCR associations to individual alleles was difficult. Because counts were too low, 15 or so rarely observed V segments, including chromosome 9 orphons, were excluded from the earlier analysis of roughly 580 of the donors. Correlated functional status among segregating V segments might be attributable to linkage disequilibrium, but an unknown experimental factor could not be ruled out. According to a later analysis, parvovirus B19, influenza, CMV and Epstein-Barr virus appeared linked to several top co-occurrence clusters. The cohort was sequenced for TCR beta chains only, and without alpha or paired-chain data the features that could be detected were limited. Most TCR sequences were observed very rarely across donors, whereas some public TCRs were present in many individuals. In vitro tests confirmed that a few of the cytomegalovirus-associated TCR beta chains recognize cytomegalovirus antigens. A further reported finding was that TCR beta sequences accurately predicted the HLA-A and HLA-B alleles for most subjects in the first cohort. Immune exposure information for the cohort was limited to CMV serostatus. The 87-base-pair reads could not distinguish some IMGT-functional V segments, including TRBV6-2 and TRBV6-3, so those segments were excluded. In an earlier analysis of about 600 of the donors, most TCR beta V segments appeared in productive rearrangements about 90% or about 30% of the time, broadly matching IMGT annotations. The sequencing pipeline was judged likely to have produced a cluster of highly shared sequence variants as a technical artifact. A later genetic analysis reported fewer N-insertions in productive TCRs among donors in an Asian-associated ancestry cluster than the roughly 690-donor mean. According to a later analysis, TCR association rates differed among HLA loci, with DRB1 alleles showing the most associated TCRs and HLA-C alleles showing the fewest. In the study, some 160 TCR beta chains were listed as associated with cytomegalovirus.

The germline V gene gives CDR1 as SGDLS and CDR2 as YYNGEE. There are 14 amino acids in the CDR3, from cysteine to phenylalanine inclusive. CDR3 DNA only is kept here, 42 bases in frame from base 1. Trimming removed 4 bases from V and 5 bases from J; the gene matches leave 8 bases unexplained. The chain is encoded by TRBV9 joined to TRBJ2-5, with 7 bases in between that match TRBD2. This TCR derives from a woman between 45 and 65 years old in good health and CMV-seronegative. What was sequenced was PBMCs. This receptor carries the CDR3 CASSPGLDGETQYF. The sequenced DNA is TGTGCCAGCAGCCCTGGACTAGATGGTGAGACCCAGTACTTC.